This TCR beta chain was identified in a study of cytomegalovirus exposure and HLA in healthy donors. This clone was seen more than once but under ten times. Its target is unknown. CDR3 size: 13 residues. From germline, CDR1 is MNHEY and CDR2 SMNVEV (reference sequence). V lost 5 bases to trimming and J lost 7 bases; unmatched junction nucleotides: 3. Study results and caveats: Association with HLA alleles at 0.05 false discovery rate was found for 15,000 to 20,000 TCR beta sequences in a later analysis. With later analysis, a missense DCLRE1C variant became linked to TCR beta V- and J-gene trimming.

The PCR had 60 Vbeta and 13 Jbeta primers. TCRdb's copy holds only in-frame clones and misses some; the assay was immunoSEQ multiplex PCR. The sample shows more than 110,000 clones, around 76% of them seen only once. This clonotype was obtained from a male donor in good health and CMV-seronegative. The chain joins TRBV27 to TRBJ1-5; 9 positions agree with TRBD1. The sample consisted of PBMCs. CDR3 region: CASSDRGKQPQHF. The CDR3 DNA reads TGTGCCAGCAGTGACAGGGGGAAGCAGCCCCAGCATTTT.